The T cell receptor (beta chain) described here comes from a study of cytomegalovirus exposure and HLA in healthy donors. Study-wide findings and caveats: The tendency of first-cohort TCR clusters to co-occur in the 120 or so validation repertoires was identified by a subsequent analysis.

Concerning this clone itself: Its antigen is as yet unknown.

This CDR3 region has 15 residues. The J segment lost 5 bases and the V segment lost 0 bases, leaving 7 bases of the junction unmatched. Germline CDR1 and CDR2: SGHRS and YFSETQ. Only in-frame clones appear in the TCRdb table, and some are missing; sequencing was by immunoSEQ multiplex PCR. The sample yields some 260,000 clones, roughly 91% seen once. The genes are TRBV5-1 and TRBJ2-5; 7 bases are shared with TRBD2. This receptor was taken from a woman in her 30s in good health and CMV-seronegative. Material: PBMCs. Here the CDR3 reads CASSLARAAGETQYF. The DNA for the CDR3 is TGCGCCAGCAGCTTGGCCAGGGCAGCGGGGGAGACCCAGTACTTC. Full variable domain (outside the CDR3, taken from reference TRBV5-1 and TRBJ2-5): KAGVTQTPRYLIKTRGQQVTLSCSPISGHRSVSWYQQTPGQGLQFLFEYFSETQRNKGNFPGRFSGRQFSNSRSEMNVSTLELGDSALYLCASSLARAAGETQYFGPGTRLLVL.